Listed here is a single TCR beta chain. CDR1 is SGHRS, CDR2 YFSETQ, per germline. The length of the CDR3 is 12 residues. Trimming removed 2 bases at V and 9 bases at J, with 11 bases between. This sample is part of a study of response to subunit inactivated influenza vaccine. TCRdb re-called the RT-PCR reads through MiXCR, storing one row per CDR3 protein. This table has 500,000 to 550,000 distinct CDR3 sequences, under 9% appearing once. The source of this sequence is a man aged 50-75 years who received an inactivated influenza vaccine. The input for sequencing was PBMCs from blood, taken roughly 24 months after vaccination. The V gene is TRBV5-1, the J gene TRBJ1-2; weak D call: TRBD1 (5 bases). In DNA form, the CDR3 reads TGCGCCAGCAGCTTTGACCAGGGTAGCTACACCTTC. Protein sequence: CASSFDQGSYTF.